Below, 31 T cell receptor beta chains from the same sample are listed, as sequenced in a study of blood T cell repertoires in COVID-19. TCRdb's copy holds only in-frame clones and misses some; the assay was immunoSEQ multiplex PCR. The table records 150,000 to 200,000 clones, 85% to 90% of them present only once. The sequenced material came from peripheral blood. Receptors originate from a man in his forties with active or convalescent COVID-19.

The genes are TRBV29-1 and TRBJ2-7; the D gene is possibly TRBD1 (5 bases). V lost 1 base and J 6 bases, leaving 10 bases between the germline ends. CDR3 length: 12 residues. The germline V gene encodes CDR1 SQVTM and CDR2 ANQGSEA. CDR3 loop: CSVEVVQGEQYF. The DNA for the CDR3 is TGCAGCGTTGAAGTGGTCCAGGGCGAGCAGTACTTC.

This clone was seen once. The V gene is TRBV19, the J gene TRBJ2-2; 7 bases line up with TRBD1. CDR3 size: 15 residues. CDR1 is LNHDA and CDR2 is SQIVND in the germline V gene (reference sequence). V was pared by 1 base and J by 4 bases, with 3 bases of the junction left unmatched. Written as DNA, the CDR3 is TGTGCCAGTAGTATAGCGGCAGGGGGCACCGGGGAGCTGTTTTTT. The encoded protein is CASSIAAGGTGELFF. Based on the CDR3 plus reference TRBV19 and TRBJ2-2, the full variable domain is DGGITQSPKYLFRKEGQNVTLSCEQNLNHDAMYWYRQDPGQGLRLIYYSQIVNDFQKGDIAEGYSVSREKKESFPLTVTSAQKNPTAFYLCASSIAAGGTGELFFGEGSRLTVL.

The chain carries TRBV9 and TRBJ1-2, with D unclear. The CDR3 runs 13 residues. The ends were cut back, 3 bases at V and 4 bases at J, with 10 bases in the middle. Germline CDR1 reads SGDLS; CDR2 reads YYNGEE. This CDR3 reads CASSAQRFYGYTF. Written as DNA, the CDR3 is TGTGCCAGCAGCGCCCAGCGGTTCTATGGCTACACCTTC.

The CDR3 region is CASSQTFSSGNGYTF. The DNA of the CDR3 is TGTGCCAGCAGTCAAACCTTTTCTAGCGGGAATGGCTACACCTTC. The chain couples TRBV6-5 to TRBJ1-2; no clear D. Germline V gives CDR1 MNHEY, CDR2 SVGAGI. Trimming shortened V by 5 bases and J by 6 bases, and 19 bases separated the two germline ends. The CDR3 covers 15 residues.

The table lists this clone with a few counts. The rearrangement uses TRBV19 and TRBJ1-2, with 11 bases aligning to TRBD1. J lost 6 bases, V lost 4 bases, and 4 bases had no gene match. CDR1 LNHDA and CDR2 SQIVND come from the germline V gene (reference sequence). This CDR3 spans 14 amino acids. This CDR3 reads CASSTRDRGNGYTF. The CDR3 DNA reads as TGTGCCAGTAGTACCCGGGACAGGGGGAATGGCTACACCTTC.

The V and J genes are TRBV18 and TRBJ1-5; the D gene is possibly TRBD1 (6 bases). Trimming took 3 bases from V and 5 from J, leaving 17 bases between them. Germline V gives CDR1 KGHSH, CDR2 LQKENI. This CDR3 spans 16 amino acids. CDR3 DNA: TGTGCCAGCTCACCGCTACAGGGCCCTACCTATCAGCCCCAGCATTTT. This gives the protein CASSPLQGPTYQPQHF.

CDR3 sequence (DNA): TGTGCCAGCAGTTTATCTCAGGGGATCACTGAAGCTTTCTTT. Translating it yields CASSLSQGITEAFF. The J gene is TRBJ1-1, the V gene TRBV28; maybe TRBD1 (6 bases). CDR1 MDHEN and CDR2 SYDVKM come from the germline V gene. The CDR3 has 14 residues. Trimming pared 1 base from V and 4 bases from J, leaving 10 bases between.

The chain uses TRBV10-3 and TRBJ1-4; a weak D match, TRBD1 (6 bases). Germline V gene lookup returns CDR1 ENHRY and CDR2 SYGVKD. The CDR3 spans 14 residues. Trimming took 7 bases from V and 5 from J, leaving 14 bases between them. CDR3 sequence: CAIKKDRNNEKLFF. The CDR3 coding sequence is TGTGCCATCAAGAAGGACAGAAACAATGAAAAACTGTTTTTT.

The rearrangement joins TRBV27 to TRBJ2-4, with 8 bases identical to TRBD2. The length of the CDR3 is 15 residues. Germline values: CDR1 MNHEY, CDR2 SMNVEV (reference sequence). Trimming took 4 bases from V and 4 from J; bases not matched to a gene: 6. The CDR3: CASSSLASGKNIQYF. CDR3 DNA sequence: TGTGCCAGCAGTTCCCTGGCTAGCGGGAAAAACATTCAGTACTTC.

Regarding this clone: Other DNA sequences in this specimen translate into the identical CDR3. In DNA form, the CDR3 reads TGTGCCAGCAGTGAAGAGGGACAGGGCAATCAGCCCCAGCATTTT. Translating gives CASSEEGQGNQPQHF. The chain employs TRBV2 and TRBJ1-5; 8 positions agree with TRBD1. With 1 base clipped from V and 2 bases from J, the junction kept 1 base outside the gene matches. The CDR3 has 15 amino acids. The germline CDR1 and CDR2 sequences are SNHLY and FYNNEI.

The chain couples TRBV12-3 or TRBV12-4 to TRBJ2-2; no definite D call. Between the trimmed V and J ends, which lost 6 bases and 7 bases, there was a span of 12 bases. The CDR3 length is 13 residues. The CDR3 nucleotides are TGTGCCAGCAGCCCCGTGTCGGGCGGGGAGCTGTTTTTT. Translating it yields CASSPVSGGELFF.

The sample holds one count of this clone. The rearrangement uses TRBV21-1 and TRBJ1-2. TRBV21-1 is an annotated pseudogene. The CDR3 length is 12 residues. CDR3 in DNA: TGTGCCAGCAGCAGAGAGAAGTATGGCTACACCTTC. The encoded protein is CASSREKYGYTF.

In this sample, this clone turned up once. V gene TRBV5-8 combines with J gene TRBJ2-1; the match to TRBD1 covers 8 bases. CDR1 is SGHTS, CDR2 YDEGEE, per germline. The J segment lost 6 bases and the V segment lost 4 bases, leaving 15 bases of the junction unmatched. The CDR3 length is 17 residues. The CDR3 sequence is CASSPAVRTGLFNEQFF. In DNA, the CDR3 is TGTGCCAGCAGCCCGGCGGTCAGGACAGGGTTATTCAATGAGCAGTTCTTC.

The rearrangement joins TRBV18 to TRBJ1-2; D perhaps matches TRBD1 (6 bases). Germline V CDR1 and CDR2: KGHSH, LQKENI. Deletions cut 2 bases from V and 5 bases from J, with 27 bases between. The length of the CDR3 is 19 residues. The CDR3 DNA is TGTGCCAGCTCACCAGGACCATCACCTTCGGGACACCCTCCGTATGGCTACACCTTC. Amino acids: CASSPGPSPSGHPPYGYTF.

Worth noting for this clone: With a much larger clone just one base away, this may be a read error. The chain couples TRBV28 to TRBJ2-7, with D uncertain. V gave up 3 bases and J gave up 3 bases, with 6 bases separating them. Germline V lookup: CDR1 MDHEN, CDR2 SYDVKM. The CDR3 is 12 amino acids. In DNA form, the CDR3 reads TGTGCCAGCAGTTTTCAAAACTACGAGCAGTACTTC. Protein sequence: CASSFQNYEQYF.

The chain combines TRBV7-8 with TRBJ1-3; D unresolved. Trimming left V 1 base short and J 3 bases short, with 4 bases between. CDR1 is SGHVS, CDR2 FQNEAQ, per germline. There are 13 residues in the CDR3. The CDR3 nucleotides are TGTGCCAGCAGCTTAGGCGGTGGAAACACCATATATTTT. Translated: CASSLGGGNTIYF.

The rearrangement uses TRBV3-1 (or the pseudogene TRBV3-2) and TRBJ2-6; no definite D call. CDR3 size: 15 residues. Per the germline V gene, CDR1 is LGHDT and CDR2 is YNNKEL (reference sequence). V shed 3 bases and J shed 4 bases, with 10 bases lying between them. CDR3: CASSHSQPGANVLTF. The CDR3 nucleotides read TGTGCCAGCAGCCACTCACAACCGGGGGCCAACGTCCTGACTTTC.

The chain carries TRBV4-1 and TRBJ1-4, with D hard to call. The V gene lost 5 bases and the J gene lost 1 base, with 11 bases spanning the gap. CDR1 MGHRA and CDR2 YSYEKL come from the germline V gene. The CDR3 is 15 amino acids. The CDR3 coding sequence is TGCGCCAGCAGCGCCGTCGGGGTAACTAATGAAAAACTGTTTTTT. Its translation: CASSAVGVTNEKLFF.

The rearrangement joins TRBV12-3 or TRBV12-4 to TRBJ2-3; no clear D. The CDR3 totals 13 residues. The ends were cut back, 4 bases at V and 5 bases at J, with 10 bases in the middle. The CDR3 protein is CASSSQIRDTQYF. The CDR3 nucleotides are TGTGCCAGCAGTTCGCAAATCAGAGATACGCAGTATTTT.

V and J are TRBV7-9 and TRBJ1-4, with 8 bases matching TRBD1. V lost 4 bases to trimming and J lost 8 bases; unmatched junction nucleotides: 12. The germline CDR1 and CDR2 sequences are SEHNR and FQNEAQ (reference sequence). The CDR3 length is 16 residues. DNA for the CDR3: TGTGCCAGCAGCTACTTCGTAGGACAGGGAGGAGAAAAACTGTTTTTT. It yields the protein CASSYFVGQGGEKLFF.

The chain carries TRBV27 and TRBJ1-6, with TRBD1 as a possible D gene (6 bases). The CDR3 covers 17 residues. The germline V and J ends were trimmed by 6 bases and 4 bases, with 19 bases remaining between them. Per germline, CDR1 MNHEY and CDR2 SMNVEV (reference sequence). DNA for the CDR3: TGTGCCAGCAGAGACATCCAGGGGACCATTTATAATTCACCCCTCCACTTT. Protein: CASRDIQGTIYNSPLHF.

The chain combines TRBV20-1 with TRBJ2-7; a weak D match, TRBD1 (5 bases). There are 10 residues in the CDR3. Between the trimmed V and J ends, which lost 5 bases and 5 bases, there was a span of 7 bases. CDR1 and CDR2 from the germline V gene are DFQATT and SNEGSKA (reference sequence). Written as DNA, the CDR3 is TGCAGTGCTCTCAGGGACGAGCAGTACTTC. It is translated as CSALRDEQYF.

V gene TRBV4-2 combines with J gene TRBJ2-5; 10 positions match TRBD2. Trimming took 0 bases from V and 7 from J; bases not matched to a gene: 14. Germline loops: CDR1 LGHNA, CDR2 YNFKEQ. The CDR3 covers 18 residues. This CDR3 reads CASSQEGAAAGGSVTQYF. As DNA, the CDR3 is TGTGCCAGCAGCCAAGAGGGTGCTGCAGCGGGAGGGTCAGTGACCCAGTACTTC.

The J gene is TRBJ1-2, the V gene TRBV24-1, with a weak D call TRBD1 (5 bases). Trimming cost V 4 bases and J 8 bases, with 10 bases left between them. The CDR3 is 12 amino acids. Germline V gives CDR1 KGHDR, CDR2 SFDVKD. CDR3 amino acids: CATSEGLGGYTF. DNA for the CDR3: TGTGCCACCAGTGAGGGACTCGGCGGCTACACCTTC.

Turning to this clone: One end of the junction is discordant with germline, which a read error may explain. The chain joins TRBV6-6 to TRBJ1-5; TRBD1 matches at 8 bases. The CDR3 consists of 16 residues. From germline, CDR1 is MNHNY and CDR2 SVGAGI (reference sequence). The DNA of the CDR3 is TGTGCCAGCAGTTACCTAGGGGGACAGGTTCCTTCCGGAAGGATTTTT. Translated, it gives CASSYLGGQVPSGRIF.

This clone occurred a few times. CDR3 in amino acids: CASSEQGAQGHGYTF. CDR3 coding DNA: TGTGCCAGCAGTGAACAGGGGGCGCAAGGGCATGGCTACACCTTC. J is TRBJ1-2 and V is TRBV6-4; 9 bases fit TRBD1. V lost 3 bases, J lost 6 bases, and 8 bases stayed unmatched. This CDR3 has 15 residues. Germline V CDR1 and CDR2: MRHNA, SNTAGT.

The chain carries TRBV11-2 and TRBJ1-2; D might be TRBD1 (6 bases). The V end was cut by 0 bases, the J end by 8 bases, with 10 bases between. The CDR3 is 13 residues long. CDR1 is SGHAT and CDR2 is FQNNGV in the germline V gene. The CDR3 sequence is CASSLETGAGYTF. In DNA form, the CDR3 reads TGTGCCAGCAGCTTAGAGACAGGTGCGGGCTACACCTTC.

CDR3 sequence: CASSVLQALRTTGELFF. As DNA, the CDR3 is TGTGCCAGCAGTGTTCTCCAGGCGCTTCGAACGACCGGGGAGCTGTTTTTT. The chain employs TRBV6-1 and TRBJ2-2; no clear D gene. Germline V gene sequence: CDR1 MNHNS, CDR2 SASEGT. The CDR3 is 17 residues long. V was shortened by 4 bases and J by 5 bases, with 20 bases between the two germline ends.

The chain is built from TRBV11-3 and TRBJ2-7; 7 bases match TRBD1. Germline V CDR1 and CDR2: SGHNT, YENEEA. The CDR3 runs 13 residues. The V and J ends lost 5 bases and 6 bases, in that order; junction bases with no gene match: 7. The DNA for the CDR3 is TGTGCCAGCAGCGCAGGGGGAGAATCCGAGCAGTACTTC. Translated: CASSAGGESEQYF. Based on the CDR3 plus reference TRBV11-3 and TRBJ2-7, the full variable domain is EAGVVQSPRYKIIEKKQPVAFWCNPISGHNTLYWYLQNLGQGPELLIRYENEEAVDDSQLPKDRFSAERLKGVDSTLKIQPAELGDSAVYLCASSAGGESEQYFGPGTRLTVT.

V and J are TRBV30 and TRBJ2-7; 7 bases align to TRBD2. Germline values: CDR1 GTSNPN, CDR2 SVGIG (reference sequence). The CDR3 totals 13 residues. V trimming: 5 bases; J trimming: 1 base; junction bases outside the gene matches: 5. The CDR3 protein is CAWAWGGSYEQYF. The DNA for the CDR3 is TGTGCCTGGGCTTGGGGGGGGTCCTACGAGCAGTACTTC. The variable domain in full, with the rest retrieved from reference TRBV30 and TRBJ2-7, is SQTIHQWPATLVQPVGSPLSLECTVEGTSNPNLYWYRQAAGRGLQLLFYSVGIGQISSEVPQNLSASRPQDRQFILSSKKLLLSDSGFYLCAWAWGGSYEQYFGPGTRLTVT.

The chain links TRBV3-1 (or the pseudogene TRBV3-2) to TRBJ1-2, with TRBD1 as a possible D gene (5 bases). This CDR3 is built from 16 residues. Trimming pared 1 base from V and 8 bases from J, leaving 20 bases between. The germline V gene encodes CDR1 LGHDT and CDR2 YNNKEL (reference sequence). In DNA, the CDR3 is TGTGCCAGCAGCCAAGGCTTTACAGGTCCTACGAGGGGCTACACCTTC. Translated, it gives CASSQGFTGPTRGYTF.